The TCR beta chain described here comes from a study of T cells in Graves' hyperthyroidism and ophthalmopathy. Study results and caveats: Blood also showed most of the thyroid clonotypes that were expanded above 0.001.

This clonotype was picked up a small number of times. Its antigen remains unidentified. Germline CDR1 reads LNHDA; CDR2 reads SQIVND (reference sequence). V was trimmed by 2 bases and J by 0 bases, leaving 8 bases between them. This CDR3 has 14 amino acids. Amplified regions were TCR beta CDR3 sequences from RNA transcripts. Using the HTBI primer set, a first-round RT-PCR was run on the TCR CDR3. TCRdb used MiXCR to reprocess the multiplex PCR reads, holding one entry per CDR3 protein. The repertoire includes approximately 560,000 distinct CDR3 sequences, 15% to 18% of them detected once, and under 8% sits in the top ten.

The receptor was isolated from a woman in her twenties or thirties with Graves' hyperthyroidism. This chain links TRBV19 with TRBJ2-7; no clear D. The source material was blood. CDR3 region: CASSIRVSSYEQYF. In DNA, the CDR3 is TGTGCCAGTAGTATACGGGTTAGCTCCTACGAGCAGTACTTC.